Described below is a single T cell receptor beta chain sequence and its context. Authors' analysis steps: Amplified reference gene primers provided the basis for estimating nucleated cell counts. The assay was immunoSEQ multiplex PCR, and TCRdb's table has in-frame clones only and misses some. For V, J and clone size, that table is used; D and trimming come from the DNA. This table holds about 190,000 clones, about 88% found once. The source of the sample is a study of blood T cell repertoires in COVID-19. Study information: There were acute and convalescent COVID-19 samples, and they came from the United States, Italy and Spain. In each case, the material was cDNA or gDNA derived from T cells, B-cell-depleted T cells, or PBMCs.

CDR3 length: 13 residues. V shed 6 bases and J 5 bases; nucleotides not matched to a gene: 6. Germline values: CDR1 MNHEY, CDR2 SMNVEV (reference sequence). The sequencing sample was made of peripheral blood. This rearrangement joins TRBV27 to TRBJ2-5; 7 bases are shared with TRBD1. The receptor was derived from a woman aged 40 to 55 who had recovered from COVID-19. CDR3 DNA: TGTGCCAGCAGGAAACAGGGGCCGGAGACCCAGTACTTC. Amino acid sequence: CASRKQGPETQYF.